This entry concerns a single T cell receptor (beta chain). This record belongs to a study of T cell changes during pregnancy in multiple sclerosis. Looked up from germline, CDR1 is ENHRY and CDR2 is SYGVKD. The CDR3 totals 12 residues. Trimming pared 4 bases from V and 6 bases from J, leaving 10 bases between. Profiled with immunoSEQ multiplex PCR; TCRdb holds only in-frame clones, not every one. The sample includes roughly 20,000 clones, roughly 91% of them seen just once. This rearrangement joins TRBV10-3 to TRBJ2-7; D gene ambiguous. This TCR was sampled from a female donor with multiple sclerosis, enrolled in a pregnancy study. Source: CD8+ T cells from peripheral blood mononuclear cells, taken in the first trimester of pregnancy. The CDR3 sequence: CAISGAMSEQYF. CDR3 in DNA: TGTGCCATCAGTGGGGCGATGAGCGAGCAGTACTTC.